The entry below gives a single TCR beta chain sequence along with its context. Since a much larger clone is just one base distant, this may be a read error. V shed 5 bases and J 1 base; nucleotides not matched to a gene: 1. The CDR3 is made up of 13 amino acids. Per germline, CDR1 MDHEN and CDR2 SYDVKM. This sample was taken from a study of shared clonotypes between healthy human individuals. HIV-negative, healthy adults without recent acute infections or vaccinations were the donors. When samples were unsorted, tens of millions of PBMCs were used for genomic DNA. The repertoire was sequenced with immunoSEQ multiplex PCR; TCRdb's copy has only in-frame clones and lacks some. The table records 450,000 to 500,000 clones, around 78% of them present only once.

Material: PBMCs. This sequence originates from a woman between 40 and 55 years old in good health. Some clones in this sample may be carry-over from other donors' samples. The V gene is TRBV28, the J gene TRBJ2-7, with 8 nucleotides matching TRBD1. The CDR3: CASSNRGSYEQYF. Written as DNA, the CDR3 is TGTGCCAGCAGTAACAGGGGGTCCTACGAGCAGTACTTC.